This T cell receptor (beta chain) was found in a study of blood T cell repertoires in COVID-19. Trimming took off 2 bases at V and 5 bases at J, with 10 bases between the two ends. The germline V gene has CDR1 MNHEY and CDR2 SVGAGI. CDR3 size: 13 residues. Participants came from around 25 US areas, aged about 18 to 90 years. Participant reports of clinical history set cohort assignment. Recovered status applied to Cohort 3 donors who had two consecutive negative PCRs. It also applied to those with clearance or with symptom resolution. Per the original data handling: Scientists estimated how many nucleated cells there were by amplifying reference gene primers. Assay: immunoSEQ multiplex PCR; the TCRdb copy retains only in-frame clones and omits some. V, J and clone size derive from that table, while D and trimming were established from the DNA sequence. The table includes some 400,000 clones, more than 75% detected once.

The receptor was isolated from a young man who had recovered from COVID-19. The sample consisted of PBMCs or T cells enriched from blood (not recorded which). The chain is built from TRBV6-5 and TRBJ2-7, with unresolved D. CDR3 coding DNA: TGTGCCAGCAGTTACGGGCAGTATGACGAGCAGTACTTC. Its protein product is CASSYGQYDEQYF.